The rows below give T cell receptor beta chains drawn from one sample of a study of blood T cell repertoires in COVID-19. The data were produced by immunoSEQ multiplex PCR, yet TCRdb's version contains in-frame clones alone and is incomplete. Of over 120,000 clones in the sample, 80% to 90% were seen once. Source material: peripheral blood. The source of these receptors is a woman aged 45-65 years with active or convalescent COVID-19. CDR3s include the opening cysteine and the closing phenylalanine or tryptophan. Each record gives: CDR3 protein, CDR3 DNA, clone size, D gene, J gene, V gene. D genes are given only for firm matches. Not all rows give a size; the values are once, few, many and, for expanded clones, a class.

CDR3 protein: CASSPDRGQVGELFF; CDR3 DNA: TGTGCCAGCAGCCCGGACAGGGGGCAGGTCGGGGAGCTGTTTTTT; clone size: -; D gene: TRBD1; J gene: TRBJ2-2; V gene: TRBV11-2
CDR3 protein: CASSLSYYGYTF; CDR3 DNA: TGTGCCAGCAGCTTATCTTACTATGGCTACACCTTC; clone size: -; D gene: -; J gene: TRBJ1-2; V gene: TRBV7-9
CDR3 protein: CASSLGTSGSDEQFF; CDR3 DNA: TGTGCCAGCAGCTTGGGGACTAGCGGGAGCGATGAGCAGTTCTTC; clone size: -; D gene: TRBD2; J gene: TRBJ2-1; V gene: TRBV7-2
CDR3 protein: CAISESQSNQPQHF; CDR3 DNA: TGTGCCATCAGTGAGTCGCAGAGCAATCAGCCCCAGCATTTT; clone size: -; D gene: -; J gene: TRBJ1-5; V gene: TRBV10-3
CDR3 protein: CASSLGQGYGYTF; CDR3 DNA: TGTGCCAGCAGTTTAGGACAGGGCTATGGCTACACCTTC; clone size: -; D gene: TRBD1; J gene: TRBJ1-2; V gene: TRBV27
CDR3 protein: CASSQGLAGGEQYF; CDR3 DNA: TGCGCCAGCAGCCAAGGACTAGCGGGGGGCGAGCAGTACTTC; clone size: -; D gene: TRBD2; J gene: TRBJ2-7; V gene: TRBV4-3
CDR3 protein: CASSSREAGREQYF; CDR3 DNA: TGTGCCAGCAGCTCCCGAGAGGCTGGTCGCGAGCAGTACTTC; clone size: -; D gene: -; J gene: TRBJ2-7; V gene: TRBV7-9
CDR3 protein: CASSSSRARTRRNTEAFF; CDR3 DNA: TGTGCCAGCAGTTCGAGTCGTGCACGGACAAGACGGAACACTGAAGCTTTCTTT; clone size: -; D gene: -; J gene: TRBJ1-1; V gene: TRBV28
CDR3 protein: CASSPTSGSPLEQYF; CDR3 DNA: TGTGCCAGCAGCCCTACTAGCGGGAGCCCTCTCGAGCAGTACTTC; clone size: once; D gene: TRBD2; J gene: TRBJ2-7; V gene: TRBV9
CDR3 protein: CASSLRGEQFF; CDR3 DNA: TGTGCCAGCAGCTTACGAGGTGAGCAGTTCTTC; clone size: few; D gene: -; J gene: TRBJ2-1; V gene: TRBV11-3
CDR3 protein: CASSPRGQGTYEQYF; CDR3 DNA: TGTGCCAGCAGTCCACGGGGACAGGGTACCTACGAGCAGTACTTC; clone size: -; D gene: TRBD1; J gene: TRBJ2-7; V gene: TRBV6-5
CDR3 protein: CASSLISPAAKIAGVVNEQFF; CDR3 DNA: TGTGCCAGCAGTTTAATTTCGCCCGCGGCTAAGATAGCGGGGGTCGTCAATGAGCAGTTCTTC; clone size: -; D gene: TRBD2; J gene: TRBJ2-1; V gene: TRBV27
CDR3 protein: CASTGYREGTEAFF; CDR3 DNA: TGTGCCAGCACCGGATACAGGGAGGGAACTGAAGCTTTCTTT; clone size: -; D gene: -; J gene: TRBJ1-1; V gene: TRBV28
CDR3 protein: CASSPDRGPSYEQYF; CDR3 DNA: TGTGCCAGCAGTCCGGACAGGGGGCCTTCCTACGAGCAGTACTTC; clone size: -; D gene: TRBD1; J gene: TRBJ2-7; V gene: TRBV27
CDR3 protein: CASTGVNSNQPQHF; CDR3 DNA: TGTGCCAGCACGGGAGTTAATAGCAATCAGCCCCAGCATTTT; clone size: -; D gene: -; J gene: TRBJ1-5; V gene: TRBV2
CDR3 protein: CASRLQGNTEAFF; CDR3 DNA: TGTGCCAGCAGGCTACAGGGGAACACTGAAGCTTTCTTT; clone size: -; D gene: -; J gene: TRBJ1-1; V gene: TRBV2
CDR3 protein: CASSGQTNTEAFF; CDR3 DNA: TGCGCCAGCAGTGGACAGACAAACACTGAAGCTTTCTTT; clone size: -; D gene: -; J gene: TRBJ1-1; V gene: TRBV10-2
CDR3 protein: CASSGRTSGLAGRTDTQYF; CDR3 DNA: TGTGCCAGCAGCGGCCGTACTTCAGGACTAGCGGGGCGCACAGATACGCAGTATTTT; clone size: once; D gene: TRBD2; J gene: TRBJ2-3; V gene: TRBV9
CDR3 protein: CASSLYGGGLYNEQFF; CDR3 DNA: TGTGCCAGCAGCTTGTACGGCGGGGGGCTCTACAATGAGCAGTTCTTC; clone size: -; D gene: TRBD2; J gene: TRBJ2-1; V gene: TRBV5-6
CDR3 protein: CASSLRWRGRSTDTQYF; CDR3 DNA: TGTGCCAGCAGTCTACGGTGGCGGGGCCGTTCGACAGATACGCAGTATTTT; clone size: few; D gene: -; J gene: TRBJ2-3; V gene: TRBV6-2/TRBV6-3
CDR3 protein: CAISESRGEWAVHTEAFF; CDR3 DNA: TGTGCCATCAGTGAGTCGCGGGGGGAGTGGGCAGTGCACACTGAAGCTTTCTTT; clone size: few; D gene: -; J gene: TRBJ1-1; V gene: TRBV10-3
CDR3 protein: CASTRTGGTGELFF; CDR3 DNA: TGTGCCAGCACCCGGACAGGGGGGACCGGGGAGCTGTTTTTT; clone size: -; D gene: TRBD1; J gene: TRBJ2-2; V gene: TRBV3-1/TRBV3-2
CDR3 protein: CASSSQGNEAFF; CDR3 DNA: TGTGCCAGCAGCTCCCAGGGGAATGAAGCTTTCTTT; clone size: -; D gene: -; J gene: TRBJ1-1; V gene: TRBV5-6
CDR3 protein: CASSLSRSYNEQFF; CDR3 DNA: TGTGCCAGCAGCTTATCGCGCTCCTACAATGAGCAGTTCTTC; clone size: -; D gene: -; J gene: TRBJ2-1; V gene: TRBV7-8
CDR3 protein: CASSLVAGPMNTEAFF; CDR3 DNA: TGTGCCAGCTCTCTCGTCGCGGGACCGATGAACACTGAAGCTTTCTTT; clone size: -; D gene: -; J gene: TRBJ1-1; V gene: TRBV18
CDR3 protein: CASSPPYGRVNEQFF; CDR3 DNA: TGTGCCAGCAGCCCCCCTTACGGGAGGGTTAATGAGCAGTTCTTC; clone size: -; D gene: TRBD2; J gene: TRBJ2-1; V gene: TRBV7-3
CDR3 protein: CASSHEQMNTEAFF; CDR3 DNA: TGCGCCAGCAGCCATGAACAGATGAACACTGAAGCTTTCTTT; clone size: -; D gene: -; J gene: TRBJ1-1; V gene: TRBV4-1
CDR3 protein: CASSRPPGEQFF; CDR3 DNA: TGTGCCAGCAGCCGCCCCCCCGGTGAGCAGTTCTTC; clone size: -; D gene: -; J gene: TRBJ2-1; V gene: TRBV7-9
CDR3 protein: CASSLTGFDYGYTF; CDR3 DNA: TGTGCCAGCAGTTTAACAGGGTTCGACTATGGCTACACCTTC; clone size: -; D gene: -; J gene: TRBJ1-2; V gene: TRBV6-5
CDR3 protein: CAWSSTGVVNTEAFF; CDR3 DNA: TGTGCCTGGAGTTCCACCGGGGTCGTGAACACTGAAGCTTTCTTT; clone size: -; D gene: -; J gene: TRBJ1-1; V gene: TRBV30
CDR3 protein: CAIRGHDSNQPQHF; CDR3 DNA: TGTGCCATCAGAGGACACGATAGCAATCAGCCCCAGCATTTT; clone size: -; D gene: -; J gene: TRBJ1-5; V gene: TRBV10-3
CDR3 protein: CASRSGPSGYGYTF; CDR3 DNA: TGTGCCAGCAGAAGCGGGCCAAGCGGCTATGGCTACACCTTC; clone size: once; D gene: -; J gene: TRBJ1-2; V gene: TRBV7-2
CDR3 protein: CASSLIQGAPQPQHF; CDR3 DNA: TGTGCCAGCAGCCTCATACAGGGGGCACCTCAGCCCCAGCATTTT; clone size: -; D gene: TRBD1; J gene: TRBJ1-5; V gene: TRBV7-2
CDR3 protein: CASSGSLEAQYF; CDR3 DNA: TGTGCCAGCAGTGGTTCCCTGGAGGCGCAGTACTTC; clone size: -; D gene: -; J gene: TRBJ2-7; V gene: TRBV2
CDR3 protein: CASSLGGGTETQYF; CDR3 DNA: TGTGCCAGCAGCTTAGGCGGAGGGACGGAGACCCAGTACTTC; clone size: once; D gene: -; J gene: TRBJ2-5; V gene: TRBV7-3